The 21 T cell receptor beta chains given below trace back to one sample, sequenced in a study of brain T cells in children with intractable seizures (dated by TCRdb to the early 2020s). The time point tag for this specimen amounts to: blood from clinic visit 5 months post-surgery; TSC patient then seizure free. Preparation of the library involved the immunoSEQ multiplex PCR assay. This is the immuneACCESS table as TCRdb keeps it, with only in-frame sequences that have V and J called. A part of the clones is gone; compared with another copy, unresolved V genes explain less than half, and the rest is unexplained. This sample is represented by about 340,000 clones; roughly 93% of them were singletons. The ten largest clones take up roughly 5.7% of the sample. Here the sequenced sample was peripheral blood, taken less than 6 months after surgery. The receptors originated from a boy in the first two years of life with tuberous sclerosis and intractable seizures.

This sequence joins TRBV6-5 and TRBJ1-1, with TRBD1 identical over 8 bases. This CDR3 contains 15 residues. Losses at the gene ends were 5 bases for V and 1 base for J; bases not matched to a gene: 6. Germline V gene lookup returns CDR1 MNHEY and CDR2 SVGAGI. The CDR3 sequence is CASSTKTGANTEAFF. The CDR3 coding sequence is TGTGCCAGCAGTACAAAGACAGGGGCGAACACTGAAGCTTTCTTT.

This clone appeared a single time. This sequence joins TRBV12-5 and TRBJ1-2; D may be TRBD1 (5 bases). V gave up 7 bases and J gave up 11 bases, with 26 bases separating them. CDR1 and CDR2 (germline): LGHNT, FRNRAP. The CDR3 has 15 amino acids. The CDR3 here is CASAILKLGAPKYTF. CDR3 in DNA: TGTGCTAGTGCCATCCTCAAGCTAGGGGCCCCTAAATACACCTTC. Filled out from reference TRBV12-5 and TRBJ1-2, the complete variable domain reads DARVTQTPRHKVTEMGQEVTMRCQPILGHNTVFWYRQTMMQGLELLAYFRNRAPLDDSGMPKDRFSAEMPDATLATLKIQPSEPRDSAVYFCASAILKLGAPKYTFGSGTRLTVV.

This clone occurred once. The CDR3, as DNA: TGTGCCAGCAGTTTATCGATAAATTTGGAGACCCAGTACTTC. The encoded protein is CASSLSINLETQYF. J is TRBJ2-5 and V is TRBV27; D is uncertain. CDR1 is MNHEY, CDR2 SMNVEV, per germline (reference sequence). Trimming stripped 0 bases from V and 5 bases from J, with 10 bases between. The CDR3 has 14 amino acids.

V usage is TRBV7-9 and J usage is TRBJ1-4, with D possibly TRBD1 on 6 matching bases. CDR1 is SEHNR and CDR2 is FQNEAQ in the germline V gene (reference sequence). The CDR3 is 18 amino acids. V was cut by 1 base and J by 6 bases, with 21 bases left in between. Here the CDR3 reads CASSLGTLRSGGYEKLFF. In DNA, the CDR3 is TGTGCCAGCAGCTTAGGAACCCTCCGTTCCGGGGGCTATGAAAAACTGTTTTTT.

Comment on this clone: Relative to the germline gene, one junction end is altered; a read error may explain this. The J gene is TRBJ2-7, the V gene TRBV19; D not certain. The CDR3 length is 11 residues. Germline CDR1 LNHDA, CDR2 SQIVND (reference sequence). The CDR3 bases are TGTGCCAGTAGTATGTACGGCGAGGTTTTCTTC. Protein: CASSMYGEVFF.

The rearrangement uses TRBV18 and TRBJ2-7; D gene ambiguous. Per germline, CDR1 KGHSH and CDR2 LQKENI. Trimming took off 2 bases at V and 0 bases at J, with 14 bases between the two ends. This CDR3 is built from 16 residues. CDR3 sequence (DNA): TGTGCCAGCTCACCAATGTTGTCAGCCCCCTCCTACGAGCAGTACTTC. Amino acids: CASSPMLSAPSYEQYF.

To note about this clone: At one end the junction does not follow the germline gene, possibly because of a read error. This chain uses TRBV3-1 (or the pseudogene TRBV3-2) with TRBJ1-1; 7 bases fit TRBD1. This CDR3 comprises 16 residues. Germline V gene lookup returns CDR1 LGHDT and CDR2 YNNKEL (reference sequence). The CDR3 spells CASTQGTVRRNTEAFF. CDR3 bases: TGTGCCAGCACCCAAGGGACAGTGAGAAGGAACACTGAAGCTTTCTTT.

V and J are TRBV6-1 and TRBJ2-6; D call uncertain. The CDR3 sequence is 15 residues long. In germline, CDR1 is MNHNS, CDR2 SASEGT. V lost 3 bases, J lost 0 bases, and 6 bases lay in between. In DNA, the CDR3 is TGTGCCAGCAGTGATTATTTCTCTGGGGCCAACGTCCTGACTTTC. Its translation is CASSDYFSGANVLTF.

This chain connects TRBV6-5 to TRBJ2-2, with D possibly TRBD2 on 6 matching bases. This CDR3 is built from 16 residues. The germline gives CDR1 MNHEY, CDR2 SVGAGI. The V end lost 2 bases, the J end lost 2 bases, and 12 bases lay between the germline ends. DNA of the CDR3: TGTGCCAGCAGTTACGATGGGCGGGAAAACACCGGGGAGCTGTTTTTT. Translating gives CASSYDGRENTGELFF.

The chain combines TRBV5-1 with TRBJ2-3; no reliable D call. V gave up 3 bases and J gave up 5 bases, with 16 bases separating them. The germline gives CDR1 SGHRS, CDR2 YFSETQ. This CDR3 has 15 amino acids. Here the CDR3 DNA reads TGCGCCAGCAGCTGGGAAGACGGGTGGGGAGATACGCAGTATTTT. Protein: CASSWEDGWGDTQYF.

V and J are TRBV11-3 and TRBJ1-2; 9 nucleotides agree with TRBD1. V lost 5 bases, J lost 9 bases, and 13 bases stayed unmatched. The CDR3 runs to 15 residues. Germline V gene data show CDR1 as SGHNT and CDR2 as YENEEA. Written as DNA, the CDR3 is TGTGCCAGCAGCAACCTGGGGACAGGGACGGTTAGCTACACCTTC. Its translation: CASSNLGTGTVSYTF.

V is TRBV5-1 and J is TRBJ1-1, with D uncertain. The V end lost 1 base, the J end lost 1 base, and 8 bases lay between the germline ends. The CDR3 runs to 14 residues. Germline V lookup: CDR1 SGHRS, CDR2 YFSETQ. The CDR3 reads CASSLNGANTEAFF. The CDR3 coding sequence is TGCGCCAGCAGCTTGAACGGCGCGAACACTGAAGCTTTCTTT.

This clone was counted only a few times. This rearrangement joins TRBV6-6 to TRBJ1-2; tentatively, D is TRBD1 (6 bases). This CDR3 region has 11 residues. Germline loops: CDR1 MNHNY, CDR2 SVGAGI (reference sequence). CDR3 coding DNA: TGTGCTTACAGGGAAACCTATGGCTACACCTTC. It yields the protein CAYRETYGYTF.

The J gene is TRBJ2-7, the V gene TRBV27, with 10 bases identical to TRBD1. J was trimmed by 4 bases and V by 2 bases; bases with no gene match: 8. Germline V gives CDR1 MNHEY, CDR2 SMNVEV (reference sequence). The CDR3 is 16 residues long. The CDR3: CASSLLVPGQGYEQYF. The CDR3, as DNA: TGTGCCAGCAGTTTACTAGTCCCGGGACAGGGGTACGAGCAGTACTTC.

The chain uses TRBV10-1 and TRBJ2-2; 8 bases align to TRBD1. In germline, CDR1 is WNHNN, CDR2 SYGVQD (reference sequence). CDR3 length: 14 residues. V trimming: 6 bases; J trimming: 4 bases; junction bases outside the gene matches: 4. Here the CDR3 reads CASSNRGTTGELFF. The CDR3 DNA reads as TGCGCCAGCAGCAACAGGGGGACCACCGGGGAGCTGTTTTTT.

This clone was observed once. The genes are TRBV6-6 and TRBJ2-7, with 8 nucleotides matching TRBD1. The CDR3 loop spans 17 amino acids. Losses at the gene ends were 5 bases for V and 0 bases for J; bases not matched to a gene: 12. Looked up from germline, CDR1 is MNHNY and CDR2 is SVGAGI (reference sequence). The CDR3 nucleotides are TGTGCCAGCAGTCCGACAGGGGATTCGCCCATCTCCTACGAGCAGTACTTC. It encodes CASSPTGDSPISYEQYF.

This clone was seen only once. V and J are TRBV28 and TRBJ1-1; 7 nucleotides align to TRBD1. The J segment lost 5 bases and the V segment lost 3 bases, leaving 6 bases of the junction unmatched. The germline V gene has CDR1 MDHEN and CDR2 SYDVKM. The CDR3 is made up of 14 amino acids. The CDR3: CASSFMDRYTEAFF. DNA for the CDR3: TGTGCCAGCAGTTTTATGGACAGGTATACTGAAGCTTTCTTT. The entire variable domain, with the rest obtained from reference TRBV28 and TRBJ1-1, is as follows: DVKVTQSSRYLVKRTGEKVFLECVQDMDHENMFWYRQDPGLGLRLIYFSYDVKMKEKGDIPEGYSVSREKKERFSLILESASTNQTSMYLCASSFMDRYTEAFFGQGTRLTVV.

The chain recombines TRBV29-1 with TRBJ1-4, with 9 nucleotides matching TRBD1. In germline, CDR1 is SQVTM, CDR2 ANQGSEA. CDR3 size: 14 residues. V was clipped by 7 bases and J by 8 bases; unmatched bases: 11. CDR3 in DNA: TGCAGCGCGGCGAGGGGGACAGGGAGGGAAAAACTGTTTTTT. Translating gives CSAARGTGREKLFF.

The V gene is TRBV7-2, the J gene TRBJ1-1; the D gene is possibly TRBD1 (6 bases). The CDR3 runs to 16 residues. In germline, CDR1 is SGHTA, CDR2 FQGNSA. V was shortened by 5 bases and J by 3 bases, with 19 bases between the two germline ends. CDR3 nucleotides: TGTGCCAGCAGCCCAAGGACAGCTCTTGGGGACACTGAAGCTTTCTTT. It encodes CASSPRTALGDTEAFF.

This clone was detected once. The rearrangement joins TRBV5-1 to TRBJ2-2; the match to TRBD1 covers 7 bases. CDR1 SGHRS and CDR2 YFSETQ come from the germline V gene. This CDR3 comprises 15 residues. Trimming removed 4 bases from V and 3 bases from J; junction bases left unmatched: 6. CDR3 amino acids: CASSAGTVYTGELFF. The CDR3 DNA reads as TGCGCCAGCAGCGCCGGGACAGTTTACACCGGGGAGCTGTTTTTT. The full variable domain, with the rest looked up from reference TRBV5-1 and TRBJ2-2, is KAGVTQTPRYLIKTRGQQVTLSCSPISGHRSVSWYQQTPGQGLQFLFEYFSETQRNKGNFPGRFSGRQFSNSRSEMNVSTLELGDSALYLCASSAGTVYTGELFFGEGSRLTVL.

This sequence joins TRBV6-5 and TRBJ2-5; D gene unclear. Per germline, CDR1 MNHEY and CDR2 SVGAGI. Trimming took off 6 bases at V and 2 bases at J, with 13 bases between the two ends. The CDR3 has 14 residues. CDR3 sequence reads: CASSRTGLQETQYF. The CDR3, as DNA: TGTGCCAGCAGCCGTACGGGTTTACAAGAGACCCAGTACTTC.